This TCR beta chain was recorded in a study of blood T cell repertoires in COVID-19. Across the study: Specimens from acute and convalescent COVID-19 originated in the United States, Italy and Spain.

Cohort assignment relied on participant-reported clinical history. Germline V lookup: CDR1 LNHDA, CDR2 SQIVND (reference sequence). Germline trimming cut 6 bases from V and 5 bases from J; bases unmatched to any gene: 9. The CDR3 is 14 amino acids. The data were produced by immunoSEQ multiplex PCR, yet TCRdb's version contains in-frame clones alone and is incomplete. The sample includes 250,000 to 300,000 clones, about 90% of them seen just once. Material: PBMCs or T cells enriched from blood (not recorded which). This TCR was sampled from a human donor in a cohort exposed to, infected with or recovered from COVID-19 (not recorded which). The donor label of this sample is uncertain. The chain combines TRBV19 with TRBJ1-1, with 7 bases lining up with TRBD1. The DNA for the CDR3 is TGTGCCAGTAGCGAGGACAGGCTTAAGACTGAAGCTTTCTTT. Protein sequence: CASSEDRLKTEAFF. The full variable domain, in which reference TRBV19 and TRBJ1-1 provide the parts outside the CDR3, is DGGITQSPKYLFRKEGQNVTLSCEQNLNHDAMYWYRQDPGQGLRLIYYSQIVNDFQKGDIAEGYSVSREKKESFPLTVTSAQKNPTAFYLCASSEDRLKTEAFFGQGTRLTVV.